Listed below are T cell receptor beta chains from one sample, sequenced in a study of control samples from healthy donors and cancer patients. TCRdb's copy holds only in-frame clones and misses some; the assay was immunoSEQ multiplex PCR. The profile shows under 200,000 clones, roughly 94% of them singletons. Sequencing was carried out using blood. The receptors shown here come from a woman aged 35 to 49 in good health. The CDR3 runs from the conserved cysteine through the conserved F or W. A D gene is named only where the DNA matches it firmly. A row's size may be missing; if present it is once, few, many or a size class.

J gene: TRBJ1-2
clone size: NA
D gene: NA
V gene: TRBV19
CDR3 DNA: TGTGCCAGTAGTATATCGACAGGCTTCTATGGCTACACCTTC
CDR3 protein: CASSISTGFYGYTF

J gene: TRBJ2-1
clone size: NA
D gene: NA
V gene: TRBV9
CDR3 DNA: TGTGCCAGCAGCGTAGATGACTACAATGAGCAGTTCTTC
CDR3 protein: CASSVDDYNEQFF

J gene: TRBJ2-2
clone size: NA
D gene: NA
V gene: TRBV27
CDR3 DNA: TGTGCCACCACGACAGGAACCGGGGAGCTGTTTTTT
CDR3 protein: CATTTGTGELFF

J gene: TRBJ2-1
clone size: NA
D gene: NA
V gene: TRBV3-1/TRBV3-2
CDR3 DNA: TGTGCCAGCAGTCTTCGACTGTACAATGAGCAGTTCTTC
CDR3 protein: CASSLRLYNEQFF

J gene: TRBJ2-5
clone size: few
D gene: NA
V gene: TRBV6-2/TRBV6-3
CDR3 DNA: TGTGCCAGCAGTTCGTCCGGGAGCTGGATAGAGACCCAGTACTTC
CDR3 protein: CASSSSGSWIETQYF

J gene: TRBJ1-2
clone size: NA
D gene: NA
V gene: TRBV6-1
CDR3 DNA: TGTGCCAGCAGTGAAGCGAGGACGGCGGGCTATGGCTACACCTTC
CDR3 protein: CASSEARTAGYGYTF

J gene: TRBJ2-7
clone size: NA
D gene: NA
V gene: TRBV11-3
CDR3 DNA: TGTGCCAGCAGCCTTTCGACTCAGGAGGGGGGTGAGCAGTACTTC
CDR3 protein: CASSLSTQEGGEQYF

J gene: TRBJ1-1
clone size: NA
D gene: TRBD1
V gene: TRBV5-1
CDR3 DNA: TGCGCCAGCAGCGTAAATACCCGGGGACAGCCTCAAGCTTTCTTT
CDR3 protein: CASSVNTRGQPQAFF

J gene: TRBJ2-7
clone size: NA
D gene: TRBD2
V gene: TRBV7-3
CDR3 DNA: TGTGCCAGCAGCCCCCAACGGGGGGGCGAGCAGTACTTC
CDR3 protein: CASSPQRGGEQYF

J gene: TRBJ1-1
clone size: NA
D gene: NA
V gene: TRBV3-1/TRBV3-2
CDR3 DNA: TGTGCCAGCAGCCCCCGGGGAGTAATGAACACTGAAGCTTTCTTT
CDR3 protein: CASSPRGVMNTEAFF

J gene: TRBJ2-7
clone size: NA
D gene: NA
V gene: TRBV4-1
CDR3 DNA: TGCGCCAGCAGCCAAGGATGGGGGCGAGAAGACGAGCAGTACTTC
CDR3 protein: CASSQGWGREDEQYF

J gene: TRBJ2-2
clone size: once
D gene: NA
V gene: TRBV4-2
CDR3 DNA: TGTGCCAGCAGCCAGACGGGGGCCTGGAACACCGGGGAGCTGTTTTTT
CDR3 protein: CASSQTGAWNTGELFF

J gene: TRBJ2-1
clone size: few
D gene: NA
V gene: TRBV2
CDR3 DNA: TGTGCCAGCAGTGGACCGGGACAGTTCTTC
CDR3 protein: CASSGPGQFF

J gene: TRBJ1-2
clone size: NA
D gene: NA
V gene: TRBV10-3
CDR3 DNA: TGTGCCATCAGTGGCGATTCGACCCGGGGCTACACCTTC
CDR3 protein: CAISGDSTRGYTF

J gene: TRBJ1-2
clone size: NA
D gene: NA
V gene: TRBV27
CDR3 DNA: TGTGCCAGCAGTTCGCCACGGGGAGAGCCCTACGGCTACACCTTC
CDR3 protein: CASSSPRGEPYGYTF

J gene: TRBJ1-1
clone size: NA
D gene: TRBD1
V gene: TRBV3-1/TRBV3-2
CDR3 DNA: TGTGCCAGCAGCAGCGGGCAGGGGGCAATCAGCACTGAAGCTTTCTTT
CDR3 protein: CASSSGQGAISTEAFF

J gene: TRBJ1-4
clone size: NA
D gene: NA
V gene: TRBV7-2
CDR3 DNA: TGTGCCAGCAGCCCCGGAGGTTCGTTTGAAAAACTGTTTTTT
CDR3 protein: CASSPGGSFEKLFF

J gene: TRBJ1-4
clone size: NA
D gene: TRBD1
V gene: TRBV20-1
CDR3 DNA: TGCAGTGCTAGTGGTCAGGGGGGCGAAAAACTGTTTTTT
CDR3 protein: CSASGQGGEKLFF

J gene: TRBJ2-1
clone size: NA
D gene: NA
V gene: TRBV10-1
CDR3 DNA: TGCGCCAGCAGTGAAAGCGGTTCCTACAATGAGCAGTTCTTC
CDR3 protein: CASSESGSYNEQFF

J gene: TRBJ2-5
clone size: NA
D gene: TRBD2
V gene: TRBV5-1
CDR3 DNA: TGCGCCAGCAGCCCCGGGGGGGGGAGGTTCCAAGAGACCCAGTACTTC
CDR3 protein: CASSPGGGRFQETQYF

J gene: TRBJ1-3
clone size: NA
D gene: NA
V gene: TRBV18
CDR3 DNA: TGTGCCAGCTCACCCCTGGGGATAAGTTCCTCTGGAAACACCATATATTTT
CDR3 protein: CASSPLGISSSGNTIYF

J gene: TRBJ2-5
clone size: NA
D gene: TRBD2
V gene: TRBV5-4
CDR3 DNA: TGTGCCGGCAGTGGGACTAGCGGCCACCAAGAGACCCAGTACTTC
CDR3 protein: CAGSGTSGHQETQYF

J gene: TRBJ1-1
clone size: NA
D gene: NA
V gene: TRBV7-9
CDR3 DNA: TGTGCCAGCAGCTTAGAAGGGATGGTGGAAGCTTTCTTT
CDR3 protein: CASSLEGMVEAFF

J gene: TRBJ1-5
clone size: NA
D gene: NA
V gene: TRBV19
CDR3 DNA: TGTGCCAGTAGTATAGGGACAGATCAGCCCCAGCATTTT
CDR3 protein: CASSIGTDQPQHF

J gene: TRBJ1-5
clone size: NA
D gene: TRBD1
V gene: TRBV7-2
CDR3 DNA: TGTGCCAGCAGCGCTCCGGGACAGGGATTACAGCCCCAGCATTTT
CDR3 protein: CASSAPGQGLQPQHF

J gene: TRBJ2-3
clone size: NA
D gene: NA
V gene: TRBV6-1
CDR3 DNA: TGTGCCAGCAGTGTTATCCGACGGACTGCCAACACAGATACGCAGTATTTT
CDR3 protein: CASSVIRRTANTDTQYF

J gene: TRBJ1-6
clone size: NA
D gene: NA
V gene: TRBV9
CDR3 DNA: TGTGCCAGCACCAGAGGGGGGTTCGGGAATTCACCCCTCCACTTT
CDR3 protein: CASTRGGFGNSPLHF

J gene: TRBJ1-2
clone size: NA
D gene: TRBD1
V gene: TRBV6-2/TRBV6-3
CDR3 DNA: TGTGCCAGCAGTTACGCAGACAGGGTTGCCTATGGCTACACCTTC
CDR3 protein: CASSYADRVAYGYTF